What follows is one TCR beta chain and its context. The data were obtained in a study of T cells in Graves' hyperthyroidism and ophthalmopathy. TCR beta CDR3 regions were amplified from RNA transcripts. Primed by the HTBI set, a first-round RT-PCR was run on the TCR CDR3. TCRdb re-called the multiplex PCR reads with MiXCR, one entry per CDR3 protein. The sample holds about 690,000 distinct CDR3 sequences, about 18% seen once. The study enrolled patients aged 18 to 65 with newly diagnosed hyperthyroidism of under 2 months' duration. V lost 6 bases and J lost 4, with 10 bases in between. Per germline, CDR1 MNHNS and CDR2 SASEGT. The CDR3 has 13 amino acids.

The sample was blood. This TCR was recovered from a man aged 45-65 years with Graves' hyperthyroidism. The chain combines TRBV6-1 with TRBJ2-1; a possible D gene is TRBD1 (6 bases). The CDR3 sequence: CASRPQGYNEQFF. CDR3 DNA sequence: TGTGCCAGCAGGCCACAGGGTTACAATGAGCAGTTCTTC.